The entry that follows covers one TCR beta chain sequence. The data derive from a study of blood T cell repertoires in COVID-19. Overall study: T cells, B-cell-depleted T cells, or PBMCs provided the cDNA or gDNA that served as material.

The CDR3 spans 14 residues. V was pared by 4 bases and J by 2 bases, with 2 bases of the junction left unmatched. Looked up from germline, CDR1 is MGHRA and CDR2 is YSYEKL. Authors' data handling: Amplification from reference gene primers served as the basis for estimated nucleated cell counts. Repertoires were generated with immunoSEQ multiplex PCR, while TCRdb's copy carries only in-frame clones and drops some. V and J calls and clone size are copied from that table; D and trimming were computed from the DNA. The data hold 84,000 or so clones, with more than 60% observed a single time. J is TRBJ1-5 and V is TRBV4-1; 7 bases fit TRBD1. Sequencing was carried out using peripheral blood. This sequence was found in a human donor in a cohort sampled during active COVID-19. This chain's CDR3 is CASSLGQGNQPQHF. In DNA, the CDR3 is TGCGCCAGCAGCCTAGGACAGGGCAATCAGCCCCAGCATTTT.